These 29 T cell receptor beta chains came from one sample sequenced in a study of blood T cells in healthy people across ages. It was with a sample-barcoded 5' primer and a J-beta primer mix that a second PCR of roughly 7 to 12 cycles was run. TCRdb fed the 5' RACE reads into MiXCR, producing one record per CDR3 protein. The sample gives roughly 550,000 distinct CDR3 sequences, 20% to 30% of which show up once; less than 9% is in the top ten. In addition, the sample was reused for a study of T cells of mothers and their children.

The sequencing input was blood. The source of these receptors is a boy aged 5-17 years in good health.

This clonotype was seen more than once but under ten times. The rearrangement links TRBV27 to TRBJ2-1; a weak D match, TRBD1 (6 bases). The V gene lost 0 bases and the J gene lost 2 bases, with 11 bases spanning the gap. Germline values: CDR1 MNHEY, CDR2 SMNVEV (reference sequence). CDR3 length: 16 residues. The CDR3 coding sequence is TGTGCCAGCAGTTTATCCCCAGGGGACCCCTACAATGAGCAGTTCTTC. This codes for CASSLSPGDPYNEQFF.

This clonotype was recorded at least ten times. The rearrangement joins TRBV5-1 to TRBJ1-1, with D maybe TRBD1 (5 bases). The length of the CDR3 is 14 residues. Trimming stripped 1 base from V and 3 bases from J, with 10 bases between. Germline CDR1 SGHRS, CDR2 YFSETQ. The CDR3 sequence is CASSLRGGDTEAFF. The CDR3 coding sequence is TGCGCCAGCAGCTTGCGTGGGGGGGACACTGAAGCTTTCTTT.

The chain joins TRBV20-1 to TRBJ2-1; 8 nucleotides line up with TRBD2. Germline V gene lookup returns CDR1 DFQATT and CDR2 SNEGSKA (reference sequence). V lost 3 bases, J lost 7 bases, and 5 bases stayed unmatched. CDR3 length equals 13 residues. The CDR3 sequence is CSARTTGGNEQFF. The CDR3, as DNA: TGCAGTGCTAGGACCACGGGGGGGAATGAGCAGTTCTTC.

This clonotype has more than one count but fewer than ten. The chain employs TRBV28 and TRBJ2-5; D is perhaps TRBD1 or TRBD2 (5 bases each). The CDR3 runs 11 residues. Germline CDR1 and CDR2: MDHEN and SYDVKM. Trimming removed 7 bases from V and 5 bases from J, with 8 bases in between. The CDR3 DNA is TGTGCCAGCAATGAGGGGGAGACCCAGTACTTC. This gives the protein CASNEGETQYF.

This clonotype has a handful of counts. The genes are TRBV5-1 and TRBJ1-2, with D possibly being TRBD1 (5 bases). The length of the CDR3 is 13 residues. Trimming took off 4 bases at V and 4 bases at J, with 11 bases between the two ends. Per germline, CDR1 SGHRS and CDR2 YFSETQ. Written as DNA, the CDR3 is TGCGCCAGCAGCACGGACACAATCTATGGCTACACCTTC. Amino acids: CASSTDTIYGYTF.

The CDR3 DNA reads TGTGCCAGCAGCCCGAGCAGGGGGAATCAGCCCCAGCATTTT. Translation: CASSPSRGNQPQHF. The chain has TRBV3-1 and TRBJ1-5, with TRBD1 matching over 7 bases. This CDR3 has 14 residues. V was clipped by 4 bases and J by 4 bases; unmatched bases: 4. Germline lookup yields CDR1 LGHDT and CDR2 YNNKEL (reference sequence).

This clonotype was observed a handful of times. The V call is TRBV28, the J call TRBJ1-2; no definite D call. Per germline, CDR1 MDHEN and CDR2 SYDVKM. The V and J ends lost 5 bases and 8 bases respectively, with 6 bases between them. This CDR3 is built from 10 residues. The CDR3 region has the DNA TGTGCCAGCAGTCAAGGGGGCTACACCTTC. Protein: CASSQGGYTF.

CDR3 DNA sequence: TGTGCCAGCAGCTTAGCGGCTAGCGGGGGATCTAGTGAGCAGTTCTTC. It encodes CASSLAASGGSSEQFF. This chain joins TRBV7-9 and TRBJ2-1; 10 bases map to TRBD2. The CDR3 is 16 residues long. With 0 bases clipped from V and 9 bases from J, the junction kept 8 bases outside the gene matches. CDR1 SEHNR and CDR2 FQNEAQ come from the germline V gene (reference sequence).

In this sample, this clonotype turned up a few times. V and J are TRBV5-5 and TRBJ2-5; 8 bases align to TRBD2. The CDR3 loop spans 14 amino acids. In germline, CDR1 is SGHKS, CDR2 YYEKEE (reference sequence). Losses at the gene ends were 4 bases for V and 3 bases for J; bases not matched to a gene: 5. CDR3 amino acids: CASSAGLDKETQYF. CDR3 DNA: TGTGCCAGCAGCGCGGGACTAGATAAAGAGACCCAGTACTTC.

This sequence joins TRBV7-6 and TRBJ1-3, with D hard to call. V gave up 2 bases and J gave up 0 bases, with 11 bases separating them. The CDR3 is made up of 16 amino acids. Looked up from germline, CDR1 is SGHVS and CDR2 is FNYEAQ. CDR3 sequence: CASSLNSLTSGNTIYF. The CDR3 nucleotides are TGTGCCAGCAGCTTAAATTCCTTAACCTCTGGAAACACCATATATTTT.

The sample holds a few counts of this clonotype. One end of the junction varies from germline; a read error may be responsible. In nucleotides, the CDR3 is TGCGCCAGCAACCAAGTAGGGACCACTGAAGCTTTCTTT. Translation gives CASNQVGTTEAFF. This sequence joins TRBV4-3 and TRBJ1-1, with a possible D match to TRBD1 (5 bases). Germline CDR1 LGHNA, CDR2 YSLEER. The length of the CDR3 is 13 residues.

The rearrangement links TRBV15 to TRBJ2-4; the D gene is possibly TRBD1 (6 bases). Trimming stripped 0 bases from V and 6 bases from J, with 12 bases between. The germline gives CDR1 LNHNV, CDR2 YYDKDF (reference sequence). This CDR3 has 15 amino acids. This chain's CDR3 is CATSRERIRGNIQYF. The DNA for the CDR3 is TGTGCCACCAGCAGAGAGCGCATCAGGGGAAACATTCAGTACTTC. The whole variable domain, remainder taken from reference TRBV15 and TRBJ2-4, is DAMVIQNPRYQVTQFGKPVTLSCSQTLNHNVMYWYQQKSSQAPKLLFHYYDKDFNNEADTPDNFQSRRPNTSFCFLDIRSPGLGDTAMYLCATSRERIRGNIQYFGAGTRLSVL.

The V call is TRBV12-3 or TRBV12-4, the J call TRBJ2-2; no firm D call. V lost 7 bases and J lost 10, with 10 bases in between. This CDR3 has 11 residues. The CDR3 DNA sequence: TGTGCCAGCAACTTGGATGAGGAGCTGTTTTTT. It codes for CASNLDEELFF.

The rearrangement joins TRBV20-1 to TRBJ2-3, with 14 bases fitting TRBD2. J lost 3 bases, V lost 4 bases, and 3 bases had no gene match. CDR3 size: 15 residues. Germline V gene data show CDR1 as DFQATT and CDR2 as SNEGSKA (reference sequence). In nucleotides, the CDR3 is TGCAGTGCTAAAAGGACTAGCGGGAGGACAGATACGCAGTATTTT. Protein: CSAKRTSGRTDTQYF.

This chain connects TRBV4-1 to TRBJ2-5; 9 positions agree with TRBD1. The CDR3 contains 19 residues. The V segment lost 0 bases and the J segment 0 bases; nucleotides outside the gene matches: 11. From germline, CDR1 is MGHRA and CDR2 YSYEKL. The CDR3 region has the DNA TGCGCCAGCAGCCAAGACGGAGTGGCGGGACAGGGAAACCAAGAGACCCAGTACTTC. It yields the protein CASSQDGVAGQGNQETQYF.

The V gene is TRBV6-2 or TRBV6-3, the J gene TRBJ2-5; 12 positions agree with TRBD2. The J call could be wrong; TRBJ2-7 is a better fit for the DNA end. CDR1 is MNHEY, CDR2 SVGEGT, per germline. This CDR3 is built from 19 residues. This chain's CDR3 is CASSLGLAGLPKISYEQYF. Written as DNA, the CDR3 is TGTGCCAGCAGCCTTGGACTAGCGGGACTCCCGAAAATCTCCTACGAGCAGTACTTC.

This clonotype was found a few times. The J gene is TRBJ2-2, the V gene TRBV25-1, with 7 nucleotides matching TRBD2. This CDR3 region has 16 residues. Trimming cost V 4 bases and J 7 bases; bases outside gene matches: 12. CDR1 and CDR2 from the germline V gene are MGHDK and SYGVNS. CDR3 nucleotides: TGTGCCAGCAGTGTCCTAGCGGACTTATATGGCGGGGAGCTGTTTTTT. It yields the protein CASSVLADLYGGELFF.

The V gene is TRBV6-5, the J gene TRBJ1-1; D is possibly TRBD1 (6 bases). Germline CDR1 MNHEY, CDR2 SVGAGI. V dropped 6 bases and J dropped 0 bases, with 11 bases sitting between them. The CDR3 has 14 residues. In DNA, the CDR3 is TGTGCCAGCAGCAAAAGGACAGTGAACACTGAAGCTTTCTTT. Its translation is CASSKRTVNTEAFF.

This clonotype came up many times. The chain employs TRBV6-2 or TRBV6-3 and TRBJ2-5, with D possibly matching TRBD2 (5 bases). The CDR3 contains 14 residues. V gave up 5 bases and J gave up 5 bases, with 15 bases separating them. The germline V gene has CDR1 MNHEY and CDR2 SVGEGT. CDR3 loop: CASSKRRVSETQYF. CDR3 DNA sequence: TGTGCCAGCAGTAAACGGCGGGTGTCGGAGACCCAGTACTTC.

The rearrangement links TRBV7-8 to TRBJ2-7; D may be TRBD2 (6 bases). V was pared by 0 bases and J by 7 bases, with 13 bases between. The CDR3 covers 14 residues. Germline lookup yields CDR1 SGHVS and CDR2 FQNEAQ. CDR3 in DNA: TGTGCCAGCAGCTTAGCTCTGCGGGGTGGGGAGCAGTACTTC. It translates to CASSLALRGGEQYF.

The chain employs TRBV27 and TRBJ2-3; D gene ambiguous. In germline, CDR1 is MNHEY, CDR2 SMNVEV (reference sequence). CDR3 length: 13 residues. V was trimmed by 5 bases and J by 5 bases, leaving 11 bases between them. In nucleotides, the CDR3 is TGTGCCAGCAGTCCCCGTCCCGTAGATACGCAGTATTTT. Translation: CASSPRPVDTQYF.

The chain is built from TRBV7-6 and TRBJ2-5, with TRBD1 matching over 8 bases. V lost 1 base to trimming and J lost 0 bases; unmatched junction nucleotides: 1. The length of the CDR3 is 15 residues. Germline lookup yields CDR1 SGHVS and CDR2 FNYEAQ. The CDR3 DNA follows: TGTGCCAGCAGCTTAGTGGACAGGGACCAAGAGACCCAGTACTTC. Protein product: CASSLVDRDQETQYF.

This clonotype showed up many times. The V and J genes are TRBV7-3 and TRBJ2-2; perhaps TRBD1 as D (6 bases). V was trimmed by 9 bases and J by 6 bases, leaving 20 bases between them. CDR3 length: 15 amino acids. The germline gives CDR1 SGHTA, CDR2 FQGTGA. Here the CDR3 reads CASTFLQGYPGELFF. Written as DNA, the CDR3 is TGTGCCAGTACCTTCTTACAGGGATATCCCGGGGAGCTGTTTTTT.

This clonotype was recorded at least ten times. The chain recombines TRBV28 with TRBJ2-4; D may be TRBD2 (5 bases). The length of the CDR3 is 14 residues. From germline, CDR1 is MDHEN and CDR2 SYDVKM. V lost 2 bases and J lost 0, with 5 bases in between. CDR3 sequence (DNA): TGTGCCAGCAGTTTACGGGGAGCCAAAAACATTCAGTACTTC. This gives the protein CASSLRGAKNIQYF.

The chain has TRBV7-9 and TRBJ2-6, with 9 nucleotides matching TRBD1. V gave up 5 bases and J gave up 5 bases; unmatched junction bases: 7. The CDR3 loop spans 16 amino acids. Germline CDR1 SEHNR, CDR2 FQNEAQ (reference sequence). This CDR3 reads CASSRTGEYWANVLTF. For the CDR3, the DNA is TGTGCCAGCAGCCGGACAGGGGAGTATTGGGCCAACGTCCTGACTTTC.

This sequence joins TRBV12-3 or TRBV12-4 and TRBJ2-1; 10 bases map to TRBD2. The length of the CDR3 is 14 residues. The junction had 6 bases not matched to a gene; V was cut back by 5 bases and J by 8 bases. CDR3 protein: CASSPSGGVDEQFF. The CDR3 coding sequence is TGTGCCAGCAGTCCCAGCGGGGGGGTCGATGAGCAGTTCTTC.

The rearrangement joins TRBV28 to TRBJ1-1; TRBD1 agrees at 7 bases. Unmatched junction bases numbered 7, after V lost 5 bases and J lost 1 base. This CDR3 is built from 15 residues. The germline V gene has CDR1 MDHEN and CDR2 SYDVKM. The CDR3 coding sequence is TGTGCCAGCAGTCTCTGGACAGGCCGGAACACTGAAGCTTTCTTT. The encoded protein is CASSLWTGRNTEAFF. Using reference TRBV28 and TRBJ1-1 for the parts outside the CDR3, the full variable domain is DVKVTQSSRYLVKRTGEKVFLECVQDMDHENMFWYRQDPGLGLRLIYFSYDVKMKEKGDIPEGYSVSREKKERFSLILESASTNQTSMYLCASSLWTGRNTEAFFGQGTRLTVV.

This clonotype occurred a few times. V and J are TRBV7-9 and TRBJ2-5; 11 nucleotides match TRBD1. The CDR3 spans 15 residues. In germline, CDR1 is SEHNR, CDR2 FQNEAQ (reference sequence). Losses at the gene ends were 5 bases for V and 5 bases for J; bases not matched to a gene: 7. The CDR3 DNA reads as TGTGCCAGCAGCACAGGGACAGGGGGGGCGGAGACCCAGTACTTC. It encodes CASSTGTGGAETQYF.

The chain has TRBV6-6 and TRBJ2-3, with 11 bases aligning to TRBD2. The CDR3 sequence is 16 residues long. With 6 bases clipped from V and 3 bases from J, the junction kept 8 bases outside the gene matches. Per germline, CDR1 MNHNY and CDR2 SVGAGI (reference sequence). The CDR3 here is CASSLEASGGTDTQYF. DNA for the CDR3: TGTGCCAGCAGCCTAGAGGCTAGCGGGGGGACAGATACGCAGTATTTT.